This TCR beta chain was sequenced during a study of blood T cell repertoires in COVID-19. Across the whole study: COVID-19 samples from acute and convalescent phases originated in the United States, Italy and Spain. PBMCs, B-cell-depleted T cells, or T cells were the source of the cDNA or gDNA that made up the material.

Methods used by the authors: Reference gene primer amplification gave nucleated cell count estimates. The repertoire was sequenced with immunoSEQ multiplex PCR; TCRdb's copy has only in-frame clones and lacks some. V and J calls and clone size come straight from that table; D and trimming were deduced from the DNA. The table includes just under 55,000 clones, over 75% detected once. The CDR3 totals 14 residues. Germline values: CDR1 MNHEY, CDR2 SVGAGI. The V segment lost 11 bases and the J segment 5 bases; nucleotides outside the gene matches: 9. The rearrangement links TRBV6-5 to TRBJ1-6, with 7 bases lining up with TRBD1. The receptor comes from a woman aged 35 to 49 with active COVID-19. Specimen: peripheral blood. DNA for the CDR3: TGTGCCGCCTCCTCGGGACAGAATAATTCACCCCTCCACTTT. Protein product: CAASSGQNNSPLHF.